A single T cell receptor beta chain is shown here with its context. This clonotype was detected ten times or more. What antigen it recognizes has not been identified. Per-base qualities were not stored, and no clone one base away is much larger. V and J are truncated by 5 bases and 2 bases respectively, leaving an intervening sequence of 16 bases. The germline V gene provides CDR1 MDHEN and CDR2 SYDVKM. The CDR3 measures 15 amino acids from cysteine to phenylalanine. Solely the CDR3 DNA is kept, with 45 bases framed from the first base. Hyperthyroidism patients were newly diagnosed, had a disease duration of under 2 months, and were aged 18 to 65 years. Any patient with an uncontrolled infection, another autoimmune disease, pregnancy or lactation was excluded. Diagnoses relied on clinical symptoms, serum thyroxine and TRAb, thyroid ultrasound and orbital computed tomography. Blood from progressor patients was drawn when they were first diagnosed with hyperthyroidism, before any ophthalmopathy symptoms appeared. PBMCs were separated from around 9.1 ml of fresh peripheral blood using Ficoll-Paque density gradient centrifugation. Patients classed as progressors first received a Graves' hyperthyroidism diagnosis and then went on to develop ophthalmopathy during follow-up. Total RNA was extracted with Trizol reagent, and quality was checked on an Agilent 2100 Bioanalyzer.

This record comes from a study of T cells in Graves' hyperthyroidism and ophthalmopathy (dated by TCRdb to between 2018 and 2020). For the wider study: Peripheral blood was sampled at the time of initial diagnosis, prior to any treatment. TCR V-J signatures able to tell the groups apart were searched for in a discovery cohort of 95 to 100 patients, of whom over 40 had Graves' ophthalmopathy and 57 had stable Graves' hyperthyroidism. Prospective prediction of ophthalmopathy was tested in an independent validation cohort of 18 to 20 hyperthyroidism patients and roughly 16 patients who later progressed to ophthalmopathy. The 90 to 100 discovery patients were randomly divided into training and test sets at a 7:3 ratio. The study also compared thyroid tissue and blood T-cell repertoires from five or six Graves' hyperthyroidism patients. Once sampling was done, hyperthyroidism patients were given methimazole at a starting dose of 30 mg daily, whereas ophthalmopathy patients were given high-dose intravenous methylprednisolone. The paper describes TCR Vbeta CDR3 sequencing of 140 or so peripheral blood samples, made up of about 40 ophthalmopathy patients, 70 to 75 hyperthyroidism patients and 17 progressor patients. General conclusions and limits of the study: In validation, progression to ophthalmopathy was predicted by the model with 55% to 71% sensitivity and 72.22% specificity, a median of 6.5 months before onset. No statistical method was used to fix the sample size in advance, and group allocation was not hidden from the investigators. In cross-validation, a model built on a 13 V-J signature told ophthalmopathy apart from stable hyperthyroidism with under 90% sensitivity and 81% to 82% specificity, and in testing the same model reached 80%/75%. Most expanded thyroid clonotypes (frequency above 0.001) were also found in blood, which suggests that blood repertoires may mirror thyroid immune responses.

The TCR beta CDR3 regions were amplified from the RNA transcripts. The first round of RT-PCR for the TCR CDR3 was performed with the HTBI primer set and the Qiagen OneStep RT-PCR kit. Libraries were constructed in a second round of multiplex PCR, after which size selection and purification were carried out. Sequencing of the libraries was done on an Illumina HiSeq2000 using paired-end 100 bp reads. Per the authors' processing: Raw data were processed with SOAPnuke, discarding reads with adapters, uncalled bases, mean Phred below 15, or no exact constant-primer or identifier match. COPE v1.2.5 was used to merge high-quality paired reads, and clonotypes were defined as unique nucleotide sequences. MiTCR v1.1 was used to align the clonotypes against IMGT TRBV, TRBD and TRBJ reference segments. Only V-J combinations with frequency above 0.0001, covering 98% to 99.2% of repertoires, were analysed. A TCS score was defined as the ratio between F50 (clonal expansion) and ExV (chaos), using BLOSUM62-based TCRdist between CDR3 peptides within each V-J. Welch's t-statistics and random forest reduced 514 V-J features to 13, which were used in a naive Bayes classifier (R e1071). Using fastp at Q25 and MiXCR, TCRdb reprocessed the public reads and kept productive beta chains. One record per CDR3 amino acid sequence lists the most common genes and DNA. It is TCRdb's table, rather than the study itself, that gives the V and J calls and clone size. This sample has about 250,000 distinct CDR3 sequences in its table, and 12% to 15% of those were observed once. The ten largest make up over 30% of the sample.

Sequenced: blood. This chain joins TRBV28 to TRBJ2-7, and possibly TRBD1, on 5 matching bases. This clonotype originated in a woman between 45 and 65 years old with Graves' hyperthyroidism that later progressed to Graves' ophthalmopathy. The nucleotides are TGTGCCAGCAGTATGACAGCCACCGCTACCTACGAGCAGTACTTC. It specifies CASSMTATATYEQYF.